This passage covers 6 T cell receptor beta chains from one sample sequenced in a study of blood T cell repertoires in COVID-19. Only in-frame clones appear in the TCRdb table, and some are missing; sequencing was by immunoSEQ multiplex PCR. The sample comprises over 200,000 clones, 83% of which are singletons, and 1.3% rests with the top ten. Sequenced input: peripheral blood. These receptors were obtained from a woman aged 25 to 39 with COVID-19, enrolled during active disease.

The rearrangement links TRBV9 to TRBJ2-1, with 10 bases aligning to TRBD1. This CDR3 comprises 15 residues. V trimming: 0 bases; J trimming: 11 bases; junction bases outside the gene matches: 8. Germline V gene data show CDR1 as SGDLS and CDR2 as YYNGEE. CDR3 DNA: TGTGCCAGCAGCGTAGGTGGGACAGGGGCCCAGCAGCAGTTCTTC. It specifies CASSVGGTGAQQQFF.

This clone was detected only a few times. The chain combines TRBV9 with TRBJ1-1, with 9 bases that match TRBD1. The CDR3 sequence is 12 residues long. CDR1 and CDR2 (germline): SGDLS, YYNGEE. V was clipped by 3 bases and J by 6 bases; unmatched bases: 0. CDR3 nucleotides: TGTGCCAGCAGCGGGACAGGGGCTGAAGCTTTCTTT. This gives the protein CASSGTGAEAFF.

V gene TRBV19 combines with J gene TRBJ1-1, with a tentative D call TRBD1 (6 bases). Per the germline V gene, CDR1 is LNHDA and CDR2 is SQIVND (reference sequence). The CDR3 runs to 13 residues. In DNA form, the CDR3 reads TGTGCTACCCCAGAACAGGGCCGCGCTGAAGCTTTCTTT. Its translation: CATPEQGRAEAFF.

The chain uses TRBV5-1 and TRBJ2-3, with TRBD1 matching 7 bases. The ends lost 4 bases at V and 0 bases at J; junction bases unmatched: 5. CDR1 is SGHRS and CDR2 is YFSETQ in the germline V gene. The CDR3 spans 15 residues. The CDR3 region is CASSPGTVSTDTQYF. The CDR3 DNA sequence: TGCGCCAGCAGCCCAGGGACAGTGAGCACAGATACGCAGTATTTT.

This chain links TRBV28 with TRBJ2-7; unclear D gene. Looked up from germline, CDR1 is MDHEN and CDR2 is SYDVKM. This CDR3 contains 16 residues. V lost 5 bases and J lost 6, with 23 bases in between. CDR3 sequence: CASSAQTQIILGEQYF. In DNA form, the CDR3 reads TGTGCCAGCAGTGCCCAGACACAAATAATCCTCGGCGAGCAGTACTTC. The full variable domain, its missing parts supplied by reference TRBV28 and TRBJ2-7, is DVKVTQSSRYLVKRTGEKVFLECVQDMDHENMFWYRQDPGLGLRLIYFSYDVKMKEKGDIPEGYSVSREKKERFSLILESASTNQTSMYLCASSAQTQIILGEQYFGPGTRLTVT.

This chain's CDR3 is CASSVSQGSNSPLHF. CDR3 nucleotide sequence: TGTGCCAGCAGCGTCTCACAGGGGAGTAATTCACCCCTCCACTTT. This chain joins TRBV9 and TRBJ1-6, with 7 positions matching TRBD1. The CDR3 totals 15 residues. Germline V gene lookup returns CDR1 SGDLS and CDR2 YYNGEE. With 2 bases clipped from V and 6 bases from J, the junction kept 5 bases outside the gene matches. Complete variable domain (other parts from reference TRBV9 and TRBJ1-6): DSGVTQTPKHLITATGQRVTLRCSPRSGDLSVYWYQQSLDQGLQFLIQYYNGEERAKGNILERFSAQQFPDLHSELNLSSLELGDSALYFCASSVSQGSNSPLHFGNGTRLTVT.